The source of this T cell receptor beta chain is a study of blood T cell repertoires in COVID-19. Study overall: COVID-19 samples, acute and convalescent, were from the United States, Italy and Spain.

As originally analysed: For nucleated cells, counts were estimated from reference gene primer amplification. Produced via immunoSEQ multiplex PCR; TCRdb's table is partial and in-frame only. The DNA was the basis for D and trimming; V, J and clone size are from that table. The table has 250,000 to 300,000 clones, roughly 87% seen once; the top ten hold around 2.2%. V was trimmed by 4 bases and J by 5 bases, leaving 20 bases between them. Germline V CDR1 and CDR2: SNHLY, FYNNEI. The CDR3 loop spans 16 amino acids. V is TRBV2 and J is TRBJ2-5, with D perhaps TRBD1 (5 bases). The TCR originated in a woman in her 50s who had recovered from COVID-19. Sequenced sample: peripheral blood. CDR3 nucleotide sequence: TGTGCCAGCAGTGTAGGTCCTCCGTGGGCAGGGGAGACCCAGTACTTC. Translation gives CASSVGPPWAGETQYF.